The clone carrying this T cell receptor (beta chain) was seen only once. Libraries were prepared by immunoSEQ multiplex PCR; TCRdb keeps only in-frame clonotypes and omits some of them. The profile shows approximately 210,000 clones, more than 75% of them singletons. The record originates from a study of blood T cell repertoires in COVID-19. Study in general: Collection of acute and convalescent COVID-19 samples took place in the United States, Italy and Spain.

Germline loops: CDR1 MDHEN, CDR2 SYDVKM. The CDR3 sequence is 13 residues long. V gave up 7 bases and J gave up 4 bases; unmatched junction bases: 4. The sequencing sample was made of PBMCs or T cells enriched from blood (not recorded which). The receptor was derived from a young man in a cohort exposed to, infected with or recovered from COVID-19 (not recorded which). The genes are TRBV28 and TRBJ2-1; 7 bases are shared with TRBD1. CDR3 in amino acids: CASTKTGYNEQFF. The CDR3 DNA is TGTGCCAGCACCAAGACAGGGTACAATGAGCAGTTCTTC.